One and the same sample provided the 16 T cell receptor beta chains below, sequenced in a study of CD8+ T cells in alopecia areata. Treatment in this sample: oral pan-JAK inhibitor, 5-10 mg twice daily. RNA, once extracted, was reverse transcribed into cDNA for use as the sequencing template. Clones were sequenced by immunoSEQ multiplex PCR, and TCRdb holds only the in-frame ones, with some missing. The table lists more than 150,000 clones, around three fifths of them singletons, with 10% to 15% in the top ten. Sequenced material: CD8+ T cells sorted from blood, taken at week 24, from a patient treated with tofacitinib. These receptors all come from a human donor with alopecia areata.

CDR3 nucleotides: TGTGCCAGCAAAACCTCGGACAGGTGGACTGAAGCTTTCTTT. Amino acid sequence: CASKTSDRWTEAFF. This chain links TRBV2 with TRBJ1-1, with 7 bases fitting TRBD1. V lost 7 bases and J lost 5; bases outside the gene matches: 10. This CDR3 has 14 amino acids. Germline assignment: CDR1 SNHLY and CDR2 FYNNEI.

The V gene is TRBV2, the J gene TRBJ2-3; possibly TRBD1 or TRBD2 for D (5 bases each). Germline CDR1 and CDR2: SNHLY and FYNNEI. V was clipped by 1 base and J by 6 bases, with 8 bases between them. The CDR3 is made up of 13 amino acids. The CDR3 loop is CASSEEGTDTQYF. In DNA, the CDR3 is TGTGCCAGCAGTGAAGAAGGGACGGATACGCAGTATTTT. Drawing the rest from reference TRBV2 and TRBJ2-3, the complete variable domain is EPEVTQTPSHQVTQMGQEVILRCVPISNHLYFYWYRQILGQKVEFLVSFYNNEISEKSEIFDDQFSVERPDGSNFTLKIRSTKLEDSAMYFCASSEEGTDTQYFGPGTRLTVL.

The chain joins TRBV6-1 to TRBJ1-1; TRBD1 aligns across 7 bases. V dropped 7 bases and J dropped 8; count of bases not matched to a gene: 10. The germline CDR1 and CDR2 sequences are MNHNS and SASEGT. The CDR3 consists of 13 residues. The DNA of the CDR3 is TGTGCCAGCACCGCAGGGGGAGGTGGAGAAGCTTTCTTT. This gives the protein CASTAGGGGEAFF.

V is TRBV30 and J is TRBJ2-7, with 10 bases identical to TRBD1. The CDR3 loop spans 12 amino acids. Germline loops: CDR1 GTSNPN, CDR2 SVGIG (reference sequence). V shed 8 bases, J shed 4 bases, and the junction held 5 bases outside the gene matches. The CDR3 sequence is CAVRDRGYEQYF. CDR3 sequence (DNA): TGTGCCGTCCGGGACAGGGGTTACGAGCAGTACTTC.

Of note for this clone: The same CDR3 also results from other DNA sequences found in this sample. The rearrangement uses TRBV7-9 and TRBJ2-5; 8 nucleotides align to TRBD2. After removal of 5 bases from V and 2 bases from J, the junction contained 1 base not matched to a gene. CDR1 is SEHNR, CDR2 FQNEAQ, per germline (reference sequence). CDR3 length equals 13 residues. The CDR3 reads CASSRGGQETQYF. The CDR3 coding sequence is TGTGCCAGCAGCCGGGGGGGACAAGAGACCCAGTACTTC.

The rearrangement uses TRBV4-1 and TRBJ1-1; 8 bases fit TRBD1. This CDR3 contains 15 residues. Losses at the gene ends were 4 bases for V and 7 bases for J; bases not matched to a gene: 11. The germline CDR1 and CDR2 sequences are MGHRA and YSYEKL. CDR3 bases: TGCGCCAGCAGCCCCCGGGACAGGCCCTCCTTTGAAGCTTTCTTT. This encodes CASSPRDRPSFEAFF.

This clone was seen more than once but under ten times. V is TRBV7-9 and J is TRBJ2-3; D remains ambiguous. This CDR3 spans 15 amino acids. CDR1 and CDR2 from the germline V gene are SEHNR and FQNEAQ (reference sequence). V lost 5 bases and J 2 bases, leaving 14 bases between the germline ends. The CDR3 nucleotides read TGTGCCAGCAGCCTCCCCTGGGCCACCACAGATACGCAGTATTTT. As protein: CASSLPWATTDTQYF.

The chain combines TRBV30 with TRBJ2-7; D is undetermined. V lost 0 bases and J lost 6, with 3 bases in between. The CDR3 is made up of 10 amino acids. From germline, CDR1 is GTSNPN and CDR2 SVGIG (reference sequence). The CDR3 region is CAWSVTEQYF. Here the CDR3 DNA reads TGTGCCTGGAGTGTGACCGAGCAGTACTTC.

This chain uses TRBV30 with TRBJ2-1, with unresolved D. The CDR3 spans 12 residues. V was trimmed by 0 bases and J by 7 bases, leaving 7 bases between them. CDR1 GTSNPN and CDR2 SVGIG come from the germline V gene (reference sequence). Here the CDR3 reads CAWSVRVNEQFF. For the CDR3, the DNA is TGTGCCTGGAGTGTAAGGGTTAATGAGCAGTTCTTC.

With respect to this clone: Different DNA sequences within this sample yield the same CDR3. The V gene is TRBV27, the J gene TRBJ1-5; D is unresolved. The CDR3 extends over 14 amino acids. The V gene lost 2 bases and the J gene lost 0 bases, with 5 bases spanning the gap. CDR1 is MNHEY and CDR2 is SMNVEV in the germline V gene (reference sequence). CDR3 protein: CASSLGSSNQPQHF. The DNA of the CDR3 is TGTGCCAGCAGTTTAGGGTCTAGCAATCAGCCCCAGCATTTT.

This clone appeared a few times. The chain couples TRBV29-1 to TRBJ1-4; possibly TRBD1 for D (5 bases). The CDR3 covers 14 residues. Germline CDR1 and CDR2: SQVTM and ANQGSEA. The germline V and J ends were trimmed by 2 bases and 8 bases, with 15 bases remaining between them. CDR3 nucleotides: TGCAGCGTTGAAAAAGTAGGGGCTCGGGAAAAACTGTTTTTT. Its translation is CSVEKVGAREKLFF.

CDR3 protein: CASSATTASYGYTF. CDR3 bases: TGTGCCAGCAGCGCAACGACGGCTTCCTATGGCTACACCTTC. The V and J genes are TRBV13 and TRBJ1-2; D remains unclear. Trimming removed 5 bases at V and 4 bases at J, with 14 bases between. Germline lookup yields CDR1 PRHDT and CDR2 FYEKMQ (reference sequence). The CDR3 runs to 14 residues.

Worth noting for this clone: The same CDR3 can be traced to other DNA sequences in this sample. This chain joins TRBV29-1 and TRBJ2-1; D unclear. The CDR3 totals 12 residues. The V gene lost 2 bases and the J gene lost 4 bases, with 6 bases spanning the gap. CDR1 is SQVTM, CDR2 ANQGSEA, per germline. CDR3 DNA: TGCAGCGTTGAAAGGTCTTACAATGAGCAGTTCTTC. It yields the protein CSVERSYNEQFF.

The chain carries TRBV7-9 and TRBJ2-7; the D call may be TRBD1 or TRBD2 (5 bases each). V was clipped by 5 bases and J by 1 base, with 12 bases between them. This CDR3 has 14 residues. The V gene's germline CDR1 is SEHNR and CDR2 FQNEAQ (reference sequence). The CDR3 nucleotides read TGTGCCAGCAGCCTATCGGGGCAGTCCTACGAGCAGTACTTC. It translates to CASSLSGQSYEQYF.

DNA for the CDR3: TGTGCCTGGAGTAAAGCCAGCAATCAGCCCCAGCATTTT. This encodes CAWSKASNQPQHF. The chain is built from TRBV30 and TRBJ1-5; D unclear. The ends were cut back, 2 bases at V and 1 base at J, with 6 bases in the middle. Germline CDR1 is GTSNPN and CDR2 is SVGIG (reference sequence). The CDR3 loop spans 13 amino acids. Full variable domain (missing parts from reference TRBV30 and TRBJ1-5): SQTIHQWPATLVQPVGSPLSLECTVEGTSNPNLYWYRQAAGRGLQLLFYSVGIGQISSEVPQNLSASRPQDRQFILSSKKLLLSDSGFYLCAWSKASNQPQHFGDGTRLSIL.

The rearrangement joins TRBV7-9 to TRBJ1-5; TRBD1 matches 8 bases. The V gene's germline CDR1 is SEHNR and CDR2 FQNEAQ (reference sequence). CDR3 length equals 14 residues. With V trimmed by 5 bases and J by 5 bases, 5 bases remained unmatched. In nucleotides, the CDR3 is TGTGCCAGCAGCGCCGGGACAGGTTATCAGCCCCAGCATTTT. This translates into CASSAGTGYQPQHF.